This T cell receptor beta chain appears in the sequencing data of a study of PD-1 blockade in classical Hodgkin lymphoma. Study details: Patients had nivolumab dosed at 3 mg/kg, delivered intravenously every 2 weeks. Notes on the study in general: Newly diagnosed patients reportedly had lower baseline TCR diversity than healthy donors. Patients newly diagnosed and complete responders had comparable baseline diversity. Researchers reported that CD4+ TCR diversity, though not CD8+, rose significantly by C4D1.

Time point reported: cycle 4 day 1 (C4D1), after 5 to 7 weeks of nivolumab. Brentuximab vedotin exposure varied, and every patient relapsed after autologous stem cell transplantation. Magnetic depletion of unwanted cells isolated CD4+ T cells from thawed PBMCs. Notes on this clone: Its target is unknown.

The data were produced by immunoSEQ multiplex PCR, yet TCRdb's version contains in-frame clones alone and is incomplete. The sample lists 32,000 or so clones, 92% occurring once. The V end lost 5 bases, the J end lost 3 bases, and 14 bases lay between the germline ends. This CDR3 comprises 14 residues. CDR1 is SQVTM, CDR2 ANQGSEA, per germline. This clonotype originated in a human donor with classical Hodgkin lymphoma. J is TRBJ2-1 and V is TRBV29-1; D perhaps matches TRBD1 (5 bases). The sample in question was CD4+ T cells from blood, obtained before the fourth cycle of nivolumab. CDR3 region: CSVPWGPYYNEQFF. The DNA of the CDR3 is TGCAGCGTTCCGTGGGGCCCTTACTACAATGAGCAGTTCTTC.